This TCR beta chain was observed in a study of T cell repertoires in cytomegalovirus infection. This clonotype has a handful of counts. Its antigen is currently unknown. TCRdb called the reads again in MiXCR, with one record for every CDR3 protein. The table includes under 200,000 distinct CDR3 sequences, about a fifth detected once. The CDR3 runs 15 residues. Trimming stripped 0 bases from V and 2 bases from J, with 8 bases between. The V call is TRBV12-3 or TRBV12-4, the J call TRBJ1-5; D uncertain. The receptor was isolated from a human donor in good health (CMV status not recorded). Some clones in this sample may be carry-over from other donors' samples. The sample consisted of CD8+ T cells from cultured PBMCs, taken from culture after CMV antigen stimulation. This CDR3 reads CASSLAGSGNQPQHF. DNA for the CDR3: TGTGCCAGCAGTTTAGCGGGGTCTGGCAATCAGCCCCAGCATTTT.